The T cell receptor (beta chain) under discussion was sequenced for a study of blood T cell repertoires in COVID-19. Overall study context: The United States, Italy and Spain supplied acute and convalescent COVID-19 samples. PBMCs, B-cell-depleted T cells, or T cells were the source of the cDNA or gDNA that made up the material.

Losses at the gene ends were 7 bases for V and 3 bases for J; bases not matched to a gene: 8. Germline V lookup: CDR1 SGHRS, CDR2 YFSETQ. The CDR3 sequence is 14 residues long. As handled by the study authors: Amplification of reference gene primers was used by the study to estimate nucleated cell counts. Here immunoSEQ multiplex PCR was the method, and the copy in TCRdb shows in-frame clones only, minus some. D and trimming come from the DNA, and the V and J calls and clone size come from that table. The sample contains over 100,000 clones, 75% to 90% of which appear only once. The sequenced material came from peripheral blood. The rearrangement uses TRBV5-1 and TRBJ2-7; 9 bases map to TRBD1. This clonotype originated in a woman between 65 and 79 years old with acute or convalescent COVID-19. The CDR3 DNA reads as TGCGCCAGCGAGCCGGGACAGGGACGCTACGAGCAGTACTTC. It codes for CASEPGQGRYEQYF.